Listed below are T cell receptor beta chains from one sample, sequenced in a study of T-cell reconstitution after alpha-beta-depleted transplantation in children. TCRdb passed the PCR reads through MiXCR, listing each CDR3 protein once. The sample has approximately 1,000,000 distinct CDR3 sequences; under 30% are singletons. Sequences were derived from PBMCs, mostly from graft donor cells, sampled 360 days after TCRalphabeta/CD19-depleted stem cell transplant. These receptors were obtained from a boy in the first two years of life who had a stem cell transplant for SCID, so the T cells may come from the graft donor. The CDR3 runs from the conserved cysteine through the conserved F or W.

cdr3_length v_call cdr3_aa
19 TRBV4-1 CASSQRGRPLPSNTGELFF
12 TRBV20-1 CSASEVHYGYTF
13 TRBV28 CASSTGQSYGYTF
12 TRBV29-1 CSVEVTAYEQYF
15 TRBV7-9 CASSLGGAAGSPLHF
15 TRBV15 CATSRDRTGTYEQYF
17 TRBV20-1 CSARDNRRRSSTDTQYF
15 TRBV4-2 CASSQDKGGTYEQYF
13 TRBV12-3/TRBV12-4 CASRGSLQETQYF
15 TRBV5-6 CASSISGTLGEKLFF
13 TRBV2 CASTDLLNTEAFF
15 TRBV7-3 CASSLTGGTQETQYF
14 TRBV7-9 CASSFGPSNTEAFF
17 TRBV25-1 CASSEGVLAGGGETQYF
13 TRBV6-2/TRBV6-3 CASRAGTYNEQFF
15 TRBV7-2 CASPTTGAQRDTQYF
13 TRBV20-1 CSARLATTGELFF
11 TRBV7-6 CASSFPGELTF
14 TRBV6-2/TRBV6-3 CASSYGQPNSPLHF
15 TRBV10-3 CAISESGGGTDTQYF
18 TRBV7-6 CASSSPPHDRGRTGELFF
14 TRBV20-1 CSARLHGSGNTIYF
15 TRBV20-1 CSAVPGGRGYNEQFF
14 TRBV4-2 CASSQVTANYGYTF
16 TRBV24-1 CATSDPRTGKGEKLFF
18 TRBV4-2 CASSQEGLALDLTDTQYF
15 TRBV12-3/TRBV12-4 CASSLVTTSTDTQYF
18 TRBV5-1 CASSLGRGLAGSTDTQYF
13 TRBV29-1 CSVAGTGGYEQYF
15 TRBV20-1 CSARDPAGGKDEQFF
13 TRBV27 CASSWTVGYEQYF
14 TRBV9 CASSAGTSGWEQFF
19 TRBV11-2 CASSPPLFGREESYNEQFF
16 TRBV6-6 CASSYSPLLAKNIQYF
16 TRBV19 CASSPLEGRGNQPQHF
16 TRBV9 CASSVTEGGTGETQYF
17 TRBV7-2 CASSSLAGGPLADTQYF
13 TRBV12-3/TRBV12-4 CASSPRGSQRVFF
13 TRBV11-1 CASSLSEGLKAFF
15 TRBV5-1 CASRSQLAGGHEQYF
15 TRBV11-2 CASSLFAPFNYGYTF
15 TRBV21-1 CASSKGDRSSYEQYF
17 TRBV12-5 CASGTTLAGALNYGYTF
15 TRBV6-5 CASSYASGGGYGYTF
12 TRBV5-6 CASSRGPTEAFF
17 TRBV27 CASSTSHLAGRGDEQYF
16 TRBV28 CASSLPWRGGPDTQYF
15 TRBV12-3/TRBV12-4 CASSFGGETGNTIYF
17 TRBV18 CASSPYPGTGYNQPQHF
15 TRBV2 CASSAGIRWGTPQHF
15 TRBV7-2 CASSLQISGANVLTF
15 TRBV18 CASSPGNMGTDTQYF
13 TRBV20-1 CRGVGTRRNEQFF
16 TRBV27 CASSRTGATATDTQYF
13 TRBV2 CASLTGGTGELFF
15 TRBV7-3 CASSKQGGPNYGYTF
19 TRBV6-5 CASSSEGLAGTFSYNEQFF
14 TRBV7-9 CASSLPGTIHEQYF
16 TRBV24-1 CATSEGTGTLYNEQFF